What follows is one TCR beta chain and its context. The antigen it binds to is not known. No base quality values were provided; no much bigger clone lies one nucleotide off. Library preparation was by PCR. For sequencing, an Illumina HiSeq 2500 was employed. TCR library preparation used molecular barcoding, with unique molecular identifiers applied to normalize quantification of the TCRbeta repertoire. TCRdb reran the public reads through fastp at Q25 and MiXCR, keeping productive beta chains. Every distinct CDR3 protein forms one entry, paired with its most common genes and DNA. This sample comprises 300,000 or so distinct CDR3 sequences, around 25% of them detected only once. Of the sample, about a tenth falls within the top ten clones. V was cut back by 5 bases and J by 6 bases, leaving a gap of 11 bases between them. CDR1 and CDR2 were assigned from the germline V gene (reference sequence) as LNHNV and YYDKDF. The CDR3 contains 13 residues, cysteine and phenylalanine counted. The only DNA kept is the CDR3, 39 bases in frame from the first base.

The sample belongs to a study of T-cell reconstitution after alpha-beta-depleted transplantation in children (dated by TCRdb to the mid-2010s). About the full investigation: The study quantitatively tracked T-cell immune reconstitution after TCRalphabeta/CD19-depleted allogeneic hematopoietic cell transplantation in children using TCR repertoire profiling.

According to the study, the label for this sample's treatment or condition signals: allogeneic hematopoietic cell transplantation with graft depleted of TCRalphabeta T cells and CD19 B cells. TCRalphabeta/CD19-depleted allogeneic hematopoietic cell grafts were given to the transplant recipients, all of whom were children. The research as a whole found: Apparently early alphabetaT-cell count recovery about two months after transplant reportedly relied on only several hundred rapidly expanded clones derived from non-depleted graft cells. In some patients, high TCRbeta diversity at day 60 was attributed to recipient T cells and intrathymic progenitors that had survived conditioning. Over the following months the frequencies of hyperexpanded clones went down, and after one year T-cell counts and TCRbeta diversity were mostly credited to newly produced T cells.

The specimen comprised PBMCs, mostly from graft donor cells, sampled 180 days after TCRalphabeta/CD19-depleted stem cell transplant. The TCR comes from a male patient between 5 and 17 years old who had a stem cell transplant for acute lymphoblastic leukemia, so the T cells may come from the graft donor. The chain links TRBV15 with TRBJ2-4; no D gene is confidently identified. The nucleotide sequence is TGTGCCACCAGCGGCCCTATGTCAAACATTCAGTACTTC. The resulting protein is CATSGPMSNIQYF.